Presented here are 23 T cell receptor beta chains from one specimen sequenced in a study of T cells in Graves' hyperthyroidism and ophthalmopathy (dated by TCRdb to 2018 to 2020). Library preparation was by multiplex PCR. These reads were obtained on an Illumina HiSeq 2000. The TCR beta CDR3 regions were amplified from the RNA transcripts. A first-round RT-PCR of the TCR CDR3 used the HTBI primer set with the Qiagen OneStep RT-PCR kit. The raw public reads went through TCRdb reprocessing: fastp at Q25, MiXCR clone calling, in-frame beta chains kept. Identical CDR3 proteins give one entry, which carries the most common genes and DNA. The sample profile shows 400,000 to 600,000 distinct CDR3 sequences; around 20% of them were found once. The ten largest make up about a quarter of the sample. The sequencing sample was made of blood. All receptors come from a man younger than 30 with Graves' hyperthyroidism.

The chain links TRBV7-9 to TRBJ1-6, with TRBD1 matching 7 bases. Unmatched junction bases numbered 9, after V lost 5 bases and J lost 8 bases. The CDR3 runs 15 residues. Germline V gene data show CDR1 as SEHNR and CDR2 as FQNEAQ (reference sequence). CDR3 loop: CASSPGQADYSPLHF. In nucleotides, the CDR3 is TGTGCCAGCAGCCCCGGACAGGCGGACTATTCACCCCTCCACTTT.

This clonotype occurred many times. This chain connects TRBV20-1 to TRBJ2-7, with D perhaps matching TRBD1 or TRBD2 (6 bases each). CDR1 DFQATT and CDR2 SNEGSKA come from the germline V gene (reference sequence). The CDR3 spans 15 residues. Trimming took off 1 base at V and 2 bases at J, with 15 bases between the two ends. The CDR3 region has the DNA TGCAGTGCTAGAGCGACCGGGGGCGATACCTACGAGCAGTACTTC. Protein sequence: CSARATGGDTYEQYF.

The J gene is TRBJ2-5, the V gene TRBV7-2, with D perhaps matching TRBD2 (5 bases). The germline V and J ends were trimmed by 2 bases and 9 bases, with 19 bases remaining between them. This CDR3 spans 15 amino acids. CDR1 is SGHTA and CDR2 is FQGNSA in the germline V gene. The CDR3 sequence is CASSLMGAESLAQYF. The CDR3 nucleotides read TGTGCCAGCAGCTTAATGGGAGCGGAATCCCTGGCCCAGTACTTC.

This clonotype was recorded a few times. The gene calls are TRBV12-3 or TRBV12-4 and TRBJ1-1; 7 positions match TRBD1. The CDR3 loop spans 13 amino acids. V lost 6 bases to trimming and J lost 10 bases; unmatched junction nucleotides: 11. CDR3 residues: CASSPGGTKRAFF. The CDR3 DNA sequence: TGTGCCAGCAGCCCAGGGGGGACAAAGAGAGCTTTCTTT.

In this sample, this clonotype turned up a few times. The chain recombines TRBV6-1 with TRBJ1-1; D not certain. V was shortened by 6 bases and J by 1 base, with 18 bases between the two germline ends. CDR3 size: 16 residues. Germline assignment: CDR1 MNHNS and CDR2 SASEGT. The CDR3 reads CASRPRLEVQNTEAFF. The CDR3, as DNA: TGTGCCAGCAGACCTCGTCTGGAGGTTCAGAACACTGAAGCTTTCTTT.

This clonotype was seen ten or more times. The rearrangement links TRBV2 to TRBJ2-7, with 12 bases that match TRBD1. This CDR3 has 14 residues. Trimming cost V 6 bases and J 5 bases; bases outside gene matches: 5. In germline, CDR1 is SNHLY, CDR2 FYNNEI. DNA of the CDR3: TGTGCCAGCAGGGGACAGGGGGCTTTCGACGAGCAGTACTTC. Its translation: CASRGQGAFDEQYF.

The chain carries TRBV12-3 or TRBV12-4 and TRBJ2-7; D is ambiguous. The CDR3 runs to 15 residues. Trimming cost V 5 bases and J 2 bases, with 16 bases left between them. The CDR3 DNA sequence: TGTGCCAGCAGTCCTGGGTGGGAAGATACCTACGAGCAGTACTTC. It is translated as CASSPGWEDTYEQYF.

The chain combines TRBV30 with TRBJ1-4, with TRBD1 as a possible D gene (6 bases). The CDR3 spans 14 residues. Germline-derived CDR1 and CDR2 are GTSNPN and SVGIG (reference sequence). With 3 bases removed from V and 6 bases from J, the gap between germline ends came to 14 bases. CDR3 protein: CAWRDTGTYEKLFF. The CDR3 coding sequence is TGTGCCTGGAGGGATACAGGGACTTATGAAAAACTGTTTTTT.

The CDR3 here is CATSDLTGDGYTF. DNA of the CDR3: TGTGCCACCAGTGATTTAACGGGGGATGGCTACACCTTC. V usage is TRBV24-1 and J usage is TRBJ1-2; possibly TRBD1 for D (5 bases). The germline gives CDR1 KGHDR, CDR2 SFDVKD. V lost 1 base to trimming and J lost 6 bases, with 8 bases between them. The CDR3 is 13 amino acids.

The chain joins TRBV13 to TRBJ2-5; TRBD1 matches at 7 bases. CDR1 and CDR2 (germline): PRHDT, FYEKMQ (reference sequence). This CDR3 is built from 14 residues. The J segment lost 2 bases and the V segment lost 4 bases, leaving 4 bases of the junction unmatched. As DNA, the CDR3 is TGTGCCAGCAGCTCAGGGACAGAGCAAGAGACCCAGTACTTC. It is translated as CASSSGTEQETQYF.

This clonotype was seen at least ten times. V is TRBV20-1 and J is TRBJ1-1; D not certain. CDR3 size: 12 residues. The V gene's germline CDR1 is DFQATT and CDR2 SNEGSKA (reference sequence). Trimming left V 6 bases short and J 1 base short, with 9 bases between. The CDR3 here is CSALVPNTEAFF. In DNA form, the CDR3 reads TGCAGTGCCCTCGTCCCGAACACTGAAGCTTTCTTT.

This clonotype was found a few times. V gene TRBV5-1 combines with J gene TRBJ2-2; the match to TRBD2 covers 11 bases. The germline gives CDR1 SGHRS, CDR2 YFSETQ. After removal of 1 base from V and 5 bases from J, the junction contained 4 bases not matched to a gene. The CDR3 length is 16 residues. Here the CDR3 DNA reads TGCGCCAGCAGCTTGACCCTAGCGGGGGGAACCGGGGAGCTGTTTTTT. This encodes CASSLTLAGGTGELFF.

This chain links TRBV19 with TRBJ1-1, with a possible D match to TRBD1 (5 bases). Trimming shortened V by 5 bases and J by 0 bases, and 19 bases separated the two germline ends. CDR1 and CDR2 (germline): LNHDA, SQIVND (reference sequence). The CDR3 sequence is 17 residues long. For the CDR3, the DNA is TGTGCCAGTAGTCCATCGAGGTGGATAGGGGTGAACACTGAAGCTTTCTTT. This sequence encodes CASSPSRWIGVNTEAFF.

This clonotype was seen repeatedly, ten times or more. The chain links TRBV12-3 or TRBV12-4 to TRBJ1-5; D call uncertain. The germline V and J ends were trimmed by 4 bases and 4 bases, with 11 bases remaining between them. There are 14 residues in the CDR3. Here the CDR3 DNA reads TGTGCCAGCAGTTCCAGGACCTCTAATCAGCCCCAGCATTTT. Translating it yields CASSSRTSNQPQHF.

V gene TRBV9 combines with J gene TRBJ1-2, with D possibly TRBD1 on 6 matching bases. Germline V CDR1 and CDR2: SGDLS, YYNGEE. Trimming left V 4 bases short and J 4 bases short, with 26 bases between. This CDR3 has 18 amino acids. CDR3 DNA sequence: TGTGCCAGCAGCCCCGAAGCCTCCGGCCTCGGGGGCTCCTATGGCTACACCTTC. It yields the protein CASSPEASGLGGSYGYTF.

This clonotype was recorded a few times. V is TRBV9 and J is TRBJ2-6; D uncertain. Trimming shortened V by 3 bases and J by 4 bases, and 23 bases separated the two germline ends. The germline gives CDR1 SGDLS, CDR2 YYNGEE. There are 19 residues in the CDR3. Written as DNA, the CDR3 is TGTGCCAGCAGCGGCTCCCGAATCGAGCTTAAGAGGGGGGCCAACGTCCTGACTTTC. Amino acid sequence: CASSGSRIELKRGANVLTF.

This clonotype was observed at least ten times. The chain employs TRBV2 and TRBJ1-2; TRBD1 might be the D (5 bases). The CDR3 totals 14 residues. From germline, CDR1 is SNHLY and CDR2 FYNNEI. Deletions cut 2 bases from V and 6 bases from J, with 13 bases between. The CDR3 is CASSEQTVGNGYTF. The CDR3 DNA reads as TGTGCCAGCAGTGAACAGACAGTCGGAAATGGCTACACCTTC.

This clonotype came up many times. In nucleotides, the CDR3 is TGTGCCAGCAGTCCCCACGGGACAGTTAATTCACCCCTCCACTTT. This sequence encodes CASSPHGTVNSPLHF. The chain carries TRBV12-3 or TRBV12-4 and TRBJ1-6; 7 nucleotides match TRBD1. V lost 5 bases, J lost 6 bases, and 7 bases stayed unmatched. This CDR3 contains 15 residues.

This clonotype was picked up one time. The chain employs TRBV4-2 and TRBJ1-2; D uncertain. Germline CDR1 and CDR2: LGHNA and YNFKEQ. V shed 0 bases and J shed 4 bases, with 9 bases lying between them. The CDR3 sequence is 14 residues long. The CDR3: CASSQDQRGYGYTF. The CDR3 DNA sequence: TGTGCCAGCAGCCAAGATCAGCGAGGCTATGGCTACACCTTC.

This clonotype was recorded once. As DNA, the CDR3 is TGTGCCAGCGGGTTGACCGGCTTGAATAACTATGGCTACACCTTC. Translation gives CASGLTGLNNYGYTF. This sequence joins TRBV6-2 or TRBV6-3 and TRBJ1-2; D remains unclear. Germline assignment: CDR1 MNHEY and CDR2 SVGEGT. The CDR3 is made up of 15 amino acids. The V gene lost 8 bases and the J gene lost 1 base, with 17 bases spanning the gap.

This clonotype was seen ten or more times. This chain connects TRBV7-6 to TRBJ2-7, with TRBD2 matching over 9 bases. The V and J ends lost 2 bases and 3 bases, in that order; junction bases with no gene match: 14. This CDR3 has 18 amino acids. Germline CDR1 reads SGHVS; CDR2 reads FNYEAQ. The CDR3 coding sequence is TGTGCCAGCAGCTTAAACGGGGGTCAAGCGGGGGGCCGCTACGAGCAGTACTTC. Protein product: CASSLNGGQAGGRYEQYF. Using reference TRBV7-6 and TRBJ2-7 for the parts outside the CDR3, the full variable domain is GAGVSQSPRYKVTKRGQDVALRCDPISGHVSLYWYRQALGQGPEFLTYFNYEAQQDKSGLPNDRFSAERPEGSISTLTIQRTEQRDSAMYRCASSLNGGQAGGRYEQYFGPGTRLTVT.

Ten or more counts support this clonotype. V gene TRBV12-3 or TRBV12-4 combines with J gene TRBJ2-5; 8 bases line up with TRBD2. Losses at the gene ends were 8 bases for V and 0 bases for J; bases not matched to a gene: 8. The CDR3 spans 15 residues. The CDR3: CASVRGGQYQETQYF. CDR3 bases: TGTGCCAGCGTCCGGGGGGGCCAGTACCAAGAGACCCAGTACTTC.

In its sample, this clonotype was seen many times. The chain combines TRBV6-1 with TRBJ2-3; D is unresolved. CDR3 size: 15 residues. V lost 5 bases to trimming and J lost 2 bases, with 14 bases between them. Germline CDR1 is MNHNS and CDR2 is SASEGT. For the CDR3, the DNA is TGTGCCAGCAGTCGTTCCTTGGCGGACACAGATACGCAGTATTTT. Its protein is CASSRSLADTDTQYF.